The 27 T cell receptor beta chains presented below share a single source sample, sequenced in a study of CD8+ T cells in alopecia areata. Sorting used CD4, CD8alpha, NKG2D, NKG2ACE and other markers on pooled cutaneous lymph node cells. TCR sequencing used cDNA made by reverse transcription of extracted RNA. Clones were read by immunoSEQ multiplex PCR, and TCRdb kept only the in-frame ones, dropping some. The specimen has over 250,000 clones, none found just once. Material: CD4+ T cells sorted from a lymph node. These TCRs come from a C3H/HeJ mouse with alopecia areata. Strain MHC haplotype: H2-k.

On this clone: The gene names here belong to mouse. The read ends 3 residues shy of where the CDR3 ends; the end is completed using the germline J gene. The identical CDR3 is also encoded by other nucleotide sequences in the sample. J is TRBJ1-6 and V is TRBV19, with D perhaps matching TRBD1 (5 bases). TRBJ1-6 is designated an ORF whose function remains uncertain. V was clipped by 5 bases and J by 5 bases, with 8 bases between them. Germline loops: CDR1 FNHDT, CDR2 SITEND (reference sequence). The CDR3 runs to 13 residues. This CDR3 is CASRRQNNSPLYF. The CDR3 bases that were read are TGTGCCAGCAGAAGACAGAATAATTCGCCC.

As concerns this clone: Germline and genes here are mouse. The read terminates 4 residues ahead of where the CDR3 ends, so the germline J gene completes it. The chain links TRBV13-1 to TRBJ1-1, with a weak D call TRBD1 (6 bases). The CDR3 has 13 residues. V gave up 5 bases and J gave up 1 base, with 9 bases separating them. Germline V gene sequence: CDR1 NSHNY, CDR2 SYGAGN. CDR3 amino acids: CASREGGNTEVFF. Partial CDR3 DNA: TGTGCCAGCAGGGAAGGGGGAAACACA.

This clone was counted a few times. Germline and genes here are mouse. The missing CDR3 end, 3 residues past where the read stops, is filled in from the germline J gene. The V call is TRBV13-3, the J call TRBJ1-6, with 7 bases that match TRBD1. TRBJ1-6 is recorded as an ORF, its role being uncertain. The V gene's germline CDR1 is NNHDY and CDR2 SYVADS. The ends lost 3 bases at V and 0 bases at J; junction bases unmatched: 3. The CDR3 extends over 16 amino acids. The sequenced CDR3 bases are TGTGCCAGCAGTGTGGGACAGTATTCCTATAATTCGCCC. Amino acid sequence: CASSVGQYSYNSP. The full CDR3 sequence reads CASSVGQYSYNSPLYF.

Comment on this clone: The listed genes are named as in mouse. The read terminates 4 residues before the CDR3 end, so the remaining end is supplied by the germline J gene. This specimen includes other DNA sequences encoding the same CDR3. The chain has TRBV13-1 and TRBJ1-2; the match to TRBD1 covers 11 bases. Germline V gene data show CDR1 as NSHNY and CDR2 as SYGAGN. The CDR3 has 15 amino acids. Trimming at V came to 3 bases and at J to 0 bases, leaving 1 base not matched to a gene. CDR3 bases read: TGTGCCAGCAGTGCGGGACAGGGGGCAAACTCC. Translated: CASSAGQGANS. The full CDR3 is CASSAGQGANSDYTF.

Comment on this clone: Gene and germline names: mouse. Read data end 4 residues before the CDR3 end; the end is taken from the germline J gene. The chain recombines TRBV14 with TRBJ1-2; 7 nucleotides align to TRBD1. The length of the CDR3 is 12 residues. Germline CDR1 and CDR2: SGHDT and FRDEAV. The CDR3 bases that were read are TGTGCCAGCAGACCCGACAGGGAC. Translation gives CASRPDRD. The CDR3 as a whole reads CASRPDRDDYTF.

This clone was found a few times. Gene names are mouse gene names. The read terminates 4 residues before the CDR3 end, so the remaining end is supplied by the germline J gene. This sample also contains other DNA sequences that code for the same CDR3. The chain carries TRBV13-1 and TRBJ2-3; 7 positions agree with TRBD1. Germline V gene sequence: CDR1 NSHNY, CDR2 SYGAGN. Trimming removed 0 bases from V and 0 bases from J; junction bases left unmatched: 4. The CDR3 runs to 16 residues. CDR3 DNA, as far as it was read: TGTGCCAGCAGTGATGCTCCAGGGGGTAGTGCAGAA. Residues: CASSDAPGGSAE. The whole CDR3 sequence is CASSDAPGGSAETLYF.

This clone was counted only a few times. The genes and germline here are from mouse. The read comes to an end 4 residues before the CDR3 does, leaving the germline J gene to fill in the end. The V and J genes are TRBV13-2 and TRBJ2-5; 9 bases align to TRBD2. There are 16 residues in the CDR3. CDR1 NNHNN and CDR2 SYGAGS come from the germline V gene (reference sequence). Trimming cost V 0 bases and J 2 bases; bases outside gene matches: 4. CDR3 sequence reads: CASGDALGGVQDTQYF. The sequenced CDR3 bases are TGTGCCAGCGGTGATGCACTGGGGGGCGTCCAAGAC.

Comments on this clone: These gene names are mouse names. The read falls 4 residues short of the CDR3 end, and the missing part is taken from the germline J gene. This chain joins TRBV1 and TRBJ2-1, with 7 nucleotides matching TRBD2. The CDR3 runs to 15 residues. CDR1 is NSQYPW and CDR2 is LRSPGD in the germline V gene (reference sequence). Trimming at V came to 3 bases and at J to 1 base, leaving 3 bases not matched to a gene. The CDR3 sequence: CTCSALGENYAEQFF. The CDR3 bases that were read are TGCACCTGCAGTGCGCTGGGGGAAAACTATGCT.

This clone occurred a few times. Gene labels here are mouse ones. The read ends 4 residues early relative to the CDR3; the germline J gene fills the gap. Different DNA sequences within this sample yield the same CDR3. The chain carries TRBV5 and TRBJ1-2, with 10 positions matching TRBD1. Germline loops: CDR1 LGHNA, CDR2 YNLKQL (reference sequence). This CDR3 has 15 residues. After removal of 0 bases from V and 3 bases from J, the junction contained 1 base not matched to a gene. CDR3 amino acids: CASSQDGQGDSDYTF. The CDR3 bases that were read are TGTGCCAGCAGCCAAGATGGACAGGGGGACTCC.

This clone was detected only a few times. Mouse gene names and germline throughout. The read comes to an end 4 residues before the CDR3 does, leaving the germline J gene to fill in the end. V and J are TRBV13-1 and TRBJ2-5; the D is unclear. Per the germline V gene, CDR1 is NSHNY and CDR2 is SYGAGN. The CDR3 sequence is 12 residues long. With 5 bases removed from V and 0 bases from J, the gap between germline ends came to 4 bases. CDR3 DNA, as far as it was read: TGTGCCAGCAGCAATAACCAAGAC. It encodes CASSNNQD. Given in full, the CDR3 is CASSNNQDTQYF.

As concerns this clone: Gene names denote mouse genes. The sequenced fragment ends 4 residues before the CDR3 boundary, so the rest is inferred from the germline J gene. V gene TRBV13-2 combines with J gene TRBJ1-2; unclear D gene. CDR1 NNHNN and CDR2 SYGAGS come from the germline V gene (reference sequence). V gave up 5 bases and J gave up 0 bases, with 8 bases separating them. CDR3 length: 13 residues. CDR3 DNA, as far as it was read: TGTGCCAGCGGCCCACACACAAACTCC. This gives the protein CASGPHTNS. The full CDR3 reads CASGPHTNSDYTF.

In its sample, this clone was seen a few times. The genes and germline here are from mouse. The missing CDR3 end, 4 residues past where the read stops, is filled in from the germline J gene. The genes are TRBV5 and TRBJ2-7, with a possible D match to TRBD2 (5 bases). The CDR3 extends over 14 amino acids. Germline CDR1 LGHNA, CDR2 YNLKQL (reference sequence). The CDR3 sequence is CASSQERWGYEQYF. The sequenced part of the CDR3 DNA is TGTGCCAGCAGCCAAGAAAGGTGGGGATAT.

Points on this clone: Mouse germline and gene names are used. The CDR3 DNA, read in part, is TGTGCCAGCAGAGCGGGTAGGGGTTCCTATAATTCGCCC. It codes for CASRAGRGSYNSP. The entire CDR3 reads CASRAGRGSYNSPLYF. The gene calls are TRBV19 and TRBJ1-6; maybe TRBD1 (5 bases). The read terminates 3 residues ahead of where the CDR3 ends, so the germline J gene completes it. TRBJ1-6 qualifies as an ORF whose function is uncertain. Germline values: CDR1 FNHDT, CDR2 SITEND (reference sequence). The germline V and J ends were trimmed by 5 bases and 0 bases, with 12 bases remaining between them. The CDR3 is 16 residues long.

This clone was seen a few times. Genes and germline are mouse. The read ends 4 residues early relative to the CDR3; the germline J gene fills the gap. The sample holds other DNA sequences that translate to the same CDR3. The rearrangement joins TRBV1 to TRBJ2-4; 7 bases match TRBD2. Per the germline V gene, CDR1 is NSQYPW and CDR2 is LRSPGD (reference sequence). This CDR3 region has 14 residues. V lost 5 bases to trimming and J lost 0 bases; unmatched junction nucleotides: 2. The CDR3 bases that were read are TGCACCTGCAGTAGACTGGGAAGTCAAAAC. This translates into CTCSRLGSQN. The CDR3 in full is CTCSRLGSQNTLYF.

As to this clone: Germline and genes here are mouse. The CDR3 goes on 4 residues after the read ends, and that part is filled in from the germline J gene. This CDR3 is also generated by other DNA sequences in the sample. The rearrangement uses TRBV5 and TRBJ2-5; weak D call: TRBD1 (5 bases). The V gene's germline CDR1 is LGHNA and CDR2 YNLKQL (reference sequence). CDR3 size: 12 residues. Partial CDR3 DNA: TGTGCCAGCAGCCAGGACAAAGAC. As protein: CASSQDKD. The CDR3 reads in full as CASSQDKDTQYF.

Comments on this clone: Gene names are mouse gene names. The read terminates 4 residues before the CDR3 end, so the remaining end is supplied by the germline J gene. V gene TRBV1 combines with J gene TRBJ1-1; 7 bases match TRBD1. Germline V gene lookup returns CDR1 NSQYPW and CDR2 LRSPGD (reference sequence). The CDR3 is made up of 15 amino acids. Unmatched junction bases numbered 1, after V lost 0 bases and J lost 0 bases. Here the CDR3 reads CTCSAEGQTNTEVFF. CDR3 bases read: TGCACCTGCAGTGCAGAGGGACAGACAAACACA.

This clone turned up a few times. Mouse gene names and germline throughout. The sequenced fragment ends 3 residues before the CDR3 boundary, so the rest is inferred from the germline J gene. The chain carries TRBV13-1 and TRBJ1-6; 8 bases are shared with TRBD1. TRBJ1-6 is classed as an ORF, of uncertain function. V was pared by 0 bases and J by 5 bases, with 4 bases of the junction left unmatched. Per germline, CDR1 NSHNY and CDR2 SYGAGN. This CDR3 contains 16 residues. Incomplete CDR3 DNA: TGTGCCAGCAGTGATGCAAAACAGGGGGATAATTCGCCC. It encodes CASSDAKQGDNSP. The whole CDR3 protein is CASSDAKQGDNSPLYF.

The table lists this clone with a few counts. Gene names and germline match the mouse. The CDR3 end falls 4 residues outside the read, so it is completed with the germline J gene. This specimen includes other DNA sequences encoding the same CDR3. The genes are TRBV13-1 and TRBJ2-1; 11 nucleotides align to TRBD2. The ends lost 5 bases at V and 5 bases at J; junction bases unmatched: 0. The CDR3 totals 13 residues. Germline values: CDR1 NSHNY, CDR2 SYGAGN. CDR3 DNA, as far as it was read: TGTGCCAGCAGGGACTGGGGGGATGCT. It codes for CASRDWGDA. The CDR3 as a whole reads CASRDWGDAEQFF.

The table lists this clone with a few counts. Mouse gene names and germline throughout. The CDR3 is cut off 4 residues early in the read; its end comes from the germline J gene. This chain uses TRBV1 with TRBJ2-2, with 10 bases matching TRBD1. The CDR3 contains 15 residues. Per germline, CDR1 NSQYPW and CDR2 LRSPGD (reference sequence). V shed 6 bases, J shed 4 bases, and the junction held 5 bases outside the gene matches. The CDR3 spells CTCSRQGAGTGQLYF. Incomplete CDR3 DNA: TGCACCTGCAGCCGACAGGGGGCGGGCACCGGG.

A note on this clone: The genes and germline here are from mouse. The same CDR3 arises from other DNA sequences in this sample as well. The sequenced part of the CDR3 DNA is TGTGCCAGCAGTATACAAAAATAT. Amino acids: CASSIQKY. The full-length CDR3 reads as CASSIQKYEQYF. The V gene is TRBV19, the J gene TRBJ2-7; D not certain. The CDR3 end is not reached by the read, which stops 4 residues before it; the germline J gene fills it in. The germline gives CDR1 FNHDT, CDR2 SITEND (reference sequence). The CDR3 extends over 12 amino acids. Together with reference TRBV19 and TRBJ2-7, the CDR3 gives the full variable domain: GGIITQTPKFLIGQEGQKLTLKCQQNFNHDTMYWYRQDSGKGLRLIYYSITENDLQKGDLSEGYDASREKKSSFSLTVTSAQKNEMAVFLCASSIQKYEQYFGPGTRLTVL.

For this clone: Gene names are the mouse ones. The read comes to an end 4 residues before the CDR3 does, leaving the germline J gene to fill in the end. The rearrangement links TRBV5 to TRBJ2-7, with TRBD2 identical over 8 bases. Per germline, CDR1 LGHNA and CDR2 YNLKQL (reference sequence). This CDR3 spans 15 amino acids. Incomplete CDR3 DNA: TGTGCCAGCAGCCAAGAAGCTGGGGGGTTGTAT. It encodes CASSQEAGGLY. In full, the CDR3 reads CASSQEAGGLYEQYF.

This clone has just a few counts. Mouse gene names apply. The missing CDR3 end, 4 residues past where the read stops, is filled in from the germline J gene. The chain employs TRBV5 and TRBJ2-3; 7 positions match TRBD1. Germline V gene sequence: CDR1 LGHNA, CDR2 YNLKQL (reference sequence). V was clipped by 7 bases and J by 0 bases; unmatched bases: 7. The CDR3 contains 15 residues. CDR3 bases read: TGTGCCAGCAACAGGGGAGGAGGTAGTGCAGAA. It codes for CASNRGGGSAE. In full, the CDR3 reads CASNRGGGSAETLYF.

As regards this clone: Mouse gene names apply. Read sequence stops 3 residues before the CDR3 end, and the germline J gene provides the missing end. Within the sample, other DNA sequences also encode this same CDR3. The chain combines TRBV13-3 with TRBJ1-6, with 8 bases that match TRBD1. TRBJ1-6 is given ORF status, its function remaining uncertain. Germline CDR1 is NNHDY and CDR2 is SYVADS. V trimming: 5 bases; J trimming: 4 bases; junction bases outside the gene matches: 2. This CDR3 spans 14 amino acids. The CDR3: CASRGDRYNSPLYF. The part of the CDR3 DNA that was read is TGTGCCAGCAGGGGGGACAGGTATAATTCGCCC.

In the case of this clone: The genes are named according to mouse. The read stops 3 residues short of the end of the CDR3; the missing end is completed from the germline J gene. This sample also contains other DNA sequences that code for the same CDR3. The chain uses TRBV13-2 and TRBJ1-6; 11 positions agree with TRBD1. TRBJ1-6 has ORF status, its function being uncertain. Germline V gene lookup returns CDR1 NNHNN and CDR2 SYGAGS (reference sequence). J lost 7 bases, V lost 0 bases, and 0 bases had no gene match. This CDR3 region has 15 residues. Partial CDR3 DNA: TGTGCCAGCGGTGATGGGACAGGGGGCAATTCGCCC. Translating it yields CASGDGTGGNSP. The whole CDR3 sequence reads CASGDGTGGNSPLYF.

Note on this clone: Mouse gene names apply. The read terminates 4 residues before the CDR3 end, so the remaining end is supplied by the germline J gene. This chain joins TRBV1 and TRBJ2-7; 7 bases align to TRBD1. CDR3 length: 14 residues. Germline V gene data show CDR1 as NSQYPW and CDR2 as LRSPGD (reference sequence). The CDR3 is CTCSADKGQYEQYF. CDR3 DNA (partial): TGCACCTGCAGTGCAGATAAGGGACAGTAT. The full variable domain, its missing parts supplied by reference TRBV1 and TRBJ2-7, is VTLLEQNPRWRLVPRGQAVNLRCILKNSQYPWMSWYQQDLQKQLQWLFTLRSPGDKEVKSLPGADYLATRVTDTELRLQVANMSQGRTLYCTCSADKGQYEQYFGPGTRLTVL.

This clone was counted many times. Mouse gene names apply. With the read ending 4 residues before the CDR3 end, the germline J gene is used to fill in that end. This chain uses TRBV17 with TRBJ2-2, with D tentatively TRBD1 (6 bases). Germline values: CDR1 MNHDT, CDR2 YYDKIL. The CDR3 contains 15 residues. This CDR3 is CASSRETGKDGQLYF. The part of the CDR3 DNA that was read is TGTGCTAGCAGTAGAGAAACAGGGAAGGACGGG.

This clone was found a few times. Gene names are mouse gene names. The CDR3 bases that were read are TGTGCCAGCAGGACTGGGGGGGCGCGAGGAGAA. It is translated as CASRTGGARGE. The complete CDR3 sequence is CASRTGGARGETLYF. The V gene is TRBV13-3, the J gene TRBJ2-3, with 12 bases aligning to TRBD2. The observed sequence ends 4 residues before the CDR3 terminus, with the missing tail filled in from the germline J gene. The CDR3 contains 15 residues. The germline V gene has CDR1 NNHDY and CDR2 SYVADS.